The clone carrying this TCR beta chain has just one count. What it binds is unknown. The data derive from a study of T cells in Graves' hyperthyroidism and ophthalmopathy. Across the study: Peripheral blood was obtained at initial diagnosis, preceding any treatment. Study results and limitations: Before onset, ophthalmopathy was predicted by the model a median 6.5 months earlier.

Regions amplified from RNA transcripts were the TCR beta CDR3 regions. Researchers ran a first-round RT-PCR on the TCR CDR3 using the HTBI primer set. TCRdb reprocessed the multiplex PCR reads with MiXCR, giving one entry per CDR3 protein. The sample contains about 500,000 distinct CDR3 sequences, 15% to 20% of which appear only once. Per germline, CDR1 LGHNA and CDR2 YSLEER. V gave up 3 bases and J gave up 2 bases, with 16 bases separating them. CDR3 length: 16 residues. Sequencing was performed on blood. This chain connects TRBV4-3 to TRBJ1-2; no definite D call. This clonotype was obtained from a woman aged 18-30 years with Graves' hyperthyroidism. DNA of the CDR3: TGCGCCAGCAGCCAGGAAGATATGAGGTCGAACTATGGCTACACCTTC. Translating it yields CASSQEDMRSNYGYTF.